This T cell receptor beta chain was sequenced in a study of control samples from healthy donors and cancer patients. The V end was cut by 5 bases, the J end by 8 bases, with 12 bases between. This CDR3 has 12 residues. Per the germline V gene, CDR1 is MNHEY and CDR2 is SVGAGI. TCRdb's table, derived via immunoSEQ multiplex PCR, lists solely in-frame clones and lacks some. Here the sample spans about 92,000 clones, around 82% being singletons. This rearrangement joins TRBV6-5 to TRBJ1-2; TRBD1 is a possible D gene (6 bases). This TCR was recovered from a woman aged 60-70 years in good health. Sequencing used blood. CDR3 loop: CASSPGAVGYTF. CDR3 coding DNA: TGTGCCAGCAGTCCGGGGGCAGTCGGCTACACCTTC.